Below are 14 T cell receptor beta chains sequenced from a single sample in a study of blood T cell repertoires in COVID-19. Data came from immunoSEQ multiplex PCR; TCRdb stores just in-frame clones and leaves some out. Among 140,000 to 150,000 clones listed, around 90% were seen once. Sequences were obtained from peripheral blood. All receptors derive from a man between 65 and 85 years old with acute or convalescent COVID-19.

J is TRBJ1-6 and V is TRBV6-4; D call uncertain. The CDR3 is made up of 12 amino acids. In germline, CDR1 is MRHNA, CDR2 SNTAGT. The V gene lost 2 bases and the J gene lost 7 bases, with 3 bases spanning the gap. CDR3 nucleotides: TGTGCCAGCAGTGACCTAAATTCACCCCTCCACTTT. Its protein is CASSDLNSPLHF.

The table lists this clone with a count of one. This rearrangement joins TRBV6-2 or TRBV6-3 to TRBJ1-2, with D unresolved. The CDR3 runs to 14 residues. CDR1 is MNHEY, CDR2 SVGEGT, per germline. V shed 4 bases and J shed 4 bases, with 13 bases lying between them. In DNA form, the CDR3 reads TGTGCCAGCAGTTCCGTCGAGTCTGGCTATGGCTACACCTTC. Amino acids: CASSSVESGYGYTF.

This clone is medium-sized. The J gene is TRBJ1-6, the V gene TRBV4-1, with a weak D call TRBD1 (6 bases). V was shortened by 0 bases and J by 7 bases, with 19 bases between the two germline ends. The CDR3 sequence is 18 residues long. Germline loops: CDR1 MGHRA, CDR2 YSYEKL. DNA of the CDR3: TGCGCCAGCAGCCAAGAAGCCAGGGGCCCGGTGGGCAATTCACCCCTCCACTTT. It is translated as CASSQEARGPVGNSPLHF.

This clone was seen only once. The chain links TRBV27 to TRBJ1-4, with D maybe TRBD1 (5 bases). CDR1 and CDR2 (germline): MNHEY, SMNVEV (reference sequence). This CDR3 has 14 residues. Trimming took off 6 bases at V and 5 bases at J, with 13 bases between the two ends. As DNA, the CDR3 is TGTGCCAGCAGGGCGTCTAGGGGAAATGAAAAACTGTTTTTT. Translation: CASRASRGNEKLFF.

This chain links TRBV6-2 or TRBV6-3 with TRBJ1-2; possibly TRBD1 for D (6 bases). The CDR3 extends over 13 amino acids. The germline V and J ends were trimmed by 2 bases and 6 bases, with 10 bases remaining between them. The germline V gene encodes CDR1 MNHEY and CDR2 SVGEGT. The CDR3 spells CASSYTPGDGYTF. The CDR3 region has the DNA TGTGCCAGCAGTTACACCCCAGGGGATGGCTACACCTTC.

The chain combines TRBV9 with TRBJ1-4, with D unclear. Trimming shortened V by 4 bases and J by 4 bases, and 8 bases separated the two germline ends. There are 13 residues in the CDR3. Per germline, CDR1 SGDLS and CDR2 YYNGEE. CDR3 sequence: CASSFGDNEKLFF. CDR3 nucleotide sequence: TGTGCCAGCAGCTTCGGGGATAATGAAAAACTGTTTTTT.

V is TRBV7-9 and J is TRBJ1-4, with D possibly being TRBD1 (5 bases). Germline CDR1 is SEHNR and CDR2 is FQNEAQ (reference sequence). This CDR3 is built from 16 residues. With 0 bases removed from V and 0 bases from J, the gap between germline ends came to 8 bases. This CDR3 is CASSLATVATNEKLFF. The CDR3 DNA follows: TGTGCCAGCAGCTTAGCGACAGTTGCAACTAATGAAAAACTGTTTTTT.

The chain combines TRBV6-5 with TRBJ1-1; TRBD1 might be the D (5 bases). Germline CDR1 reads MNHEY; CDR2 reads SVGAGI. The CDR3 covers 13 residues. V gave up 7 bases and J gave up 5 bases, with 14 bases separating them. The CDR3 loop is CASTNVQGTEAFF. In DNA, the CDR3 is TGTGCCAGCACTAATGTGCAGGGAACTGAAGCTTTCTTT.

The chain carries TRBV6-5 and TRBJ2-7; D is perhaps TRBD1 (6 bases). V lost 6 bases and J lost 4, with 13 bases in between. Germline V gene sequence: CDR1 MNHEY, CDR2 SVGAGI. This CDR3 comprises 13 residues. The CDR3 here is CASSRHQGYEQYF. In nucleotides, the CDR3 is TGTGCCAGCAGCCGACATCAGGGGTACGAGCAGTACTTC.

This clone appeared once. The genes are TRBV19 and TRBJ2-7; D uncertain. Germline V gene sequence: CDR1 LNHDA, CDR2 SQIVND (reference sequence). The CDR3 is made up of 14 amino acids. V was shortened by 2 bases and J by 3 bases, with 11 bases between the two germline ends. The CDR3 loop reads CASSILADVYEQYF. The CDR3 nucleotides are TGTGCCAGTAGTATACTCGCAGATGTCTACGAGCAGTACTTC.

The chain links TRBV19 to TRBJ1-2; 9 nucleotides agree with TRBD1. Trimming removed 5 bases from V and 7 bases from J; junction bases left unmatched: 11. Germline lookup yields CDR1 LNHDA and CDR2 SQIVND (reference sequence). This CDR3 comprises 15 residues. The CDR3 DNA is TGTGCCAGTAGTGAGCCGGGACAGGGTGTGGTTGGCTACACCTTC. As protein: CASSEPGQGVVGYTF.

The V and J genes are TRBV29-1 and TRBJ2-5, with 7 bases aligning to TRBD2. Trimming at V came to 3 bases and at J to 3 bases, leaving 13 bases not matched to a gene. Germline-derived CDR1 and CDR2 are SQVTM and ANQGSEA. The CDR3 extends over 16 amino acids. This CDR3 reads CSVDNRGGGKKETQYF. For the CDR3, the DNA is TGCAGCGTTGACAATAGGGGCGGGGGAAAGAAAGAGACCCAGTACTTC.

The V and J genes are TRBV20-1 and TRBJ2-3, with a possible D match to TRBD2 (6 bases). Germline CDR1 is DFQATT and CDR2 is SNEGSKA (reference sequence). The V and J ends lost 3 bases and 2 bases respectively, with 12 bases between them. The CDR3 covers 14 residues. CDR3 amino acids: CSASAGTVTDTQYF. CDR3 coding DNA: TGCAGTGCTAGTGCCGGGACTGTCACAGATACGCAGTATTTT.

With respect to this clone: At the DNA level, this CDR3 is encoded by other sequences in the same sample as well. J is TRBJ1-6 and V is TRBV28, with TRBD1 matching 9 bases. Germline values: CDR1 MDHEN, CDR2 SYDVKM. The trim removed 4 bases at V and 0 bases at J, leaving 1 base unmatched. This CDR3 has 16 residues. CDR3 coding DNA: TGTGCCAGCAGTTCGGGACAGGGCTCCTATAATTCACCCCTCCACTTT. Its protein product is CASSSGQGSYNSPLHF. Full variable domain (remainder filled in from reference TRBV28 and TRBJ1-6): DVKVTQSSRYLVKRTGEKVFLECVQDMDHENMFWYRQDPGLGLRLIYFSYDVKMKEKGDIPEGYSVSREKKERFSLILESASTNQTSMYLCASSSGQGSYNSPLHFGNGTRLTVT.